Below, one T cell receptor (beta chain) is given with its context. This clonotype was seen ten or more times. No antigen is known for it. No per-base quality is available; no much larger clone lies one base away. This record comes from a study of blood T cells in healthy people across ages (dated by TCRdb to about 2015). General notes on the study: In model experiments, template switching captured about one uniquely barcoded TCR beta cDNA molecule for every two T cells. The study measured age-related changes in TCR beta repertoire diversity using deep sequencing normalized with unique cDNA molecular identifiers. Donors were grouped into four age groups: young (average 16 years), middle-aged (about 40), aged (roughly 62) and long-lived (just over 80). Donors of different ages were randomly distributed across sequencing lanes to avoid experimental bias. Using the same blood draw, the study looked at two additional independent replicas of 1 million unique cDNA reads for two donors, one aged 18 to 30 and the other aged 80 or older.

What the authors observed across the whole study: As age increased, observed TCR beta diversity per million T cells dropped in a roughly linear way, and a significant reduction was already evident by age 40. A strong correlation was found between observed TCR beta diversity and the percentage of naive T cells measured by flow cytometry. Because donor CMV infection status was unknown, age-related changes in expanded clonotypes were potentially confounded. Estimates of total diversity based on one million sequenced T cells were regarded as lower bounds and as underestimates. Because profiling used bulk unsorted PBMCs, naive and antigen-experienced compartments could not be compared conclusively. Compared with the aged group, more naive CD4+ T cells, fewer expanded clones and increased TCR diversity were shown by the long-lived group, suggesting age selection.

Receptor libraries were prepared by 5' RACE. The data were produced on an Illumina HiSeq 2500. A second PCR of about 7 to 12 cycles was run with a J-beta primer mix and a sample-barcoded 5' primer. Each TCR beta cDNA molecule received a unique molecular identifier from a template-switch 5' adaptor carrying 12 random nucleotides. At least 2.5 million CDR3-containing paired-end reads were obtained from each sample. First-strand cDNA synthesis was performed from all RNA using the Mint cDNA synthesis kit, with priming by a TRBC-specific oligonucleotide. Following uracil-DNA glycosylase treatment, a first 18-cycle PCR with universal primers M1SS and BC2_uni_R was performed on all cDNA. Per the original workflow: For normalization, 1 million high-quality reads were randomly selected from each sample, with every read carrying a distinct molecular identifier. Reads sharing molecular identifiers were discarded rather than binned into consensus sequences. MiTCR, set to a Q25 quality threshold and the strictest error-elimination algorithm, was used for CDR3 identification, clonotype clustering and error correction. A nonparametric unseen species model with Euler transformation was used to estimate lower-bound total TCR beta diversity. TCRdb reprocessed the public reads (quality trimming at Q25 with fastp, clone calling with MiXCR) and kept in-frame beta chains. CDR3 protein sequences are deduplicated, and each keeps its most common genes and DNA. The V and J calls here are based on TCRdb, not the publication. This sample gives some 920,000 distinct CDR3 sequences in total; 51% of them show up just once. The top ten clonotypes cover about a fifth of the sample.

Systemically healthy Caucasian individuals from Russia, 35 to 40 in total and aged about 6 to 95 years, were included as donors. Each donor gave approximately 10 milliliters of peripheral blood, collected into EDTA-treated Vacutainer tubes. Ficoll-Paque density-gradient centrifugation was used to isolate PBMCs, with at least 6.5 million per sample. Trizol reagent was used to extract total RNA from the PBMCs, yielding at least 5 micrograms per sample. Naive CD45RAhigh/CD27high T cell percentages were measured by flow cytometry on a PBMC aliquot from every donor. Measured from the cysteine to the phenylalanine, the CDR3 is 15 residues long. CDR3 DNA only is kept here, 45 bases in frame from base 1. V lost 10 bases and J lost 6 bases, and the count of bases not matched to a germline gene is 11. Taken from the germline V gene, the CDR1 and CDR2 loops are MNHEY and SVGEGT.

Sequenced sample: blood. The clonotype originates from a woman aged 55-70 years in good health. The chain joins TRBV6-2 or TRBV6-3 to TRBJ2-7; TRBD2 matches 14 bases in the middle. In nucleotides, the sequence is TGTGCCATCTACAGCGGGACTAGCGGGAGCGTCGAGCAGTACTTC. Its coded protein is CAIYSGTSGSVEQYF.